These T cell receptor beta chains were read from a single sample in a study of blood T cell repertoires in COVID-19. TCRdb's table, derived via immunoSEQ multiplex PCR, lists solely in-frame clones and lacks some. The data contain under 85,000 clones, 65% to 85% of them singletons. The sequencing sample was made of peripheral blood. The receptor source for this set is a man aged 60 to 75 with active or convalescent COVID-19. Each CDR3 is given with its conserved first and last residue. Only part of the rows carry a size: once, few, many, or a class if the clone is expanded.

j_call v_call clone_size cdr3_aa
TRBJ2-3 TRBV6-4 NA CASSTSGGITDTQYF
TRBJ1-4 TRBV6-6 NA CAARESNEKLFF
TRBJ2-2 TRBV11-2 NA CASSLQGGKTGELFF
TRBJ2-3 TRBV7-3 NA CASSLDSSGLRTDTQYF
TRBJ1-2 TRBV9 NA CASSVGDRLNYGYTF
TRBJ1-5 TRBV12-3/TRBV12-4 once CASSFGDNQPQHF
TRBJ1-2 TRBV3-1/TRBV3-2 NA CASSPYRDNYGYTF
TRBJ2-7 TRBV6-2/TRBV6-3 once CASSSRGTAAWTSGFYEQYF
TRBJ1-4 TRBV6-4 once CASRNGEGLSEKLFF
TRBJ2-1 TRBV18 NA CASSPLRDRDYNEQFF
TRBJ1-1 TRBV5-1 NA CASSALTGANTEAFF
TRBJ2-6 TRBV6-2/TRBV6-3 NA CASSYTTGAFSGANVLTF
TRBJ1-6 TRBV5-6 NA CASSNYRADNSPLHF
TRBJ1-3 TRBV6-2/TRBV6-3 once CASSRQGSGNTIYF
TRBJ1-6 TRBV7-7 NA CASSLARDRVNNSPLHF
TRBJ1-5 TRBV19 many CASSIDRVEKGNQPQHF
TRBJ2-7 TRBV7-8 NA CASSIGSSYEQYF
TRBJ1-5 TRBV4-1 NA CASTHRQGKDQPQHF
TRBJ2-2 TRBV7-3 NA CASTPTGGTGELFF
TRBJ2-6 TRBV7-8 NA CASSLGASTGANVLTF
TRBJ2-7 TRBV6-4 NA CASSDSASGGHEQYF
TRBJ2-3 TRBV5-4 few CASTSGGVEDTQYF
TRBJ2-1 TRBV9 NA CASKVFGTGPYRRFDEQFF
TRBJ1-1 TRBV24-1 NA CATILGRGNLRAFF
TRBJ1-2 TRBV19 few CASSIRRTGRSYGYTF
TRBJ2-7 TRBV5-6 NA CASSLAIEPYEQYF
TRBJ2-1 TRBV24-1 NA CATSDPNRGDEQFF
TRBJ1-2 TRBV19 few CASSINTGGEYGYTF
TRBJ1-5 TRBV2 NA CASSEGLGRGALNQPQHF
TRBJ1-1 TRBV6-5 NA CASSYLRTGGSEAFF
TRBJ1-2 TRBV2 once CASTRAGGYGYTF